This is a list of T cell receptor beta chains from one sample in a study of blood T cell repertoires in COVID-19. TCRdb keeps only in-frame clones here, not all; method: immunoSEQ multiplex PCR. This table has 88,000 or so clones, roughly three quarters appearing once. The sequencing sample was made of peripheral blood. The receptors stem from a human donor in a cohort sampled during active COVID-19. Each CDR3 is given with its conserved first and last residue. D genes are given only for firm matches. Clone size is not always given. Where it is, it says once, few, many or a class for expanded clones.

D gene,J gene,V gene,clone size,CDR3 protein,CDR3 DNA
NA,TRBJ1-6,TRBV12-3/TRBV12-4,NA,CASSTRNSPLHF,TGTGCCAGCAGTACCAGAAATTCACCCCTCCACTTT
NA,TRBJ2-5,TRBV6-2/TRBV6-3,NA,CASSYSSNRRGTQYF,TGTGCCAGCAGTTACTCGAGTAACAGGAGGGGGACCCAGTACTTC
NA,TRBJ1-4,TRBV6-5,NA,CASSYGLGRINEKLFF,TGTGCCAGCAGTTACGGGTTAGGCAGGATAAATGAAAAACTGTTTTTT
TRBD1,TRBJ2-5,TRBV18,NA,CASSPLDDRGETQYF,TGTGCCAGCTCACCACTCGACGACAGGGGAGAGACCCAGTACTTC
NA,TRBJ1-1,TRBV18,NA,CASSPNIQGRDTEAFF,TGTGCCAGCTCACCCAATATACAGGGACGAGACACTGAAGCTTTCTTT
NA,TRBJ2-3,TRBV24-1,NA,CATSASSGSSTDTQYF,TGTGCCACCAGTGCTTCCAGCGGATCTAGCACAGATACGCAGTATTTT
NA,TRBJ1-4,TRBV9,NA,CASSAQAGGADNEKLFF,TGTGCCAGCAGCGCCCAGGCGGGGGGGGCTGATAATGAAAAACTGTTTTTT
NA,TRBJ2-5,TRBV12-5,NA,CASGPLGTQYF,TGTGCTAGTGGTCCCCTTGGCACCCAGTACTTC
NA,TRBJ1-1,TRBV7-8,NA,CASSLVGGNTEAFF,TGTGCCAGCAGCTTAGTCGGGGGGAACACTGAAGCTTTCTTT
NA,TRBJ2-4,TRBV28,NA,CDGNSSIQYF,TGCGACGGGAATAGTAGCATTCAGTACTTC
NA,TRBJ2-7,TRBV27,NA,CASSLLVRTSTYEQYF,TGTGCCAGCAGTTTATTGGTCCGGACATCTACCTACGAGCAGTACTTC
NA,TRBJ1-1,TRBV7-3,NA,CASSWGHDYTEAFF,TGTGCCAGCAGCTGGGGCCACGACTACACTGAAGCTTTCTTT
TRBD1,TRBJ2-3,TRBV10-3,once,CAISASKGAADTQYF,TGTGCCATCAGTGCCTCAAAGGGGGCTGCAGATACGCAGTATTTT
TRBD1,TRBJ2-5,TRBV30,NA,CAWSPGQGEGETQYF,TGTGCCTGGAGTCCCGGACAGGGAGAAGGCGAGACCCAGTACTTC
TRBD2,TRBJ2-7,TRBV5-4,NA,CASSPQLAGGNEQYF,TGTGCCAGCAGCCCCCAACTAGCGGGAGGCAACGAGCAGTACTTC
TRBD2,TRBJ2-5,TRBV15,NA,CATSRDPLAGLPYETQYF,TGTGCCACCAGCAGAGATCCCTTAGCGGGATTGCCCTATGAGACCCAGTACTTC
TRBD1,TRBJ1-4,TRBV6-1,NA,CASSEDRGNEKLFF,TGTGCCAGCAGTGAAGACAGGGGGAATGAAAAACTGTTTTTT
NA,TRBJ2-7,TRBV19,NA,CASRDSQGGAYEQYF,TGTGCCAGTAGAGATTCACAGGGAGGGGCTTACGAGCAGTACTTC
NA,TRBJ2-2,TRBV7-8,NA,CASSPGGAPAGELFF,TGTGCCAGCAGCCCCGGGGGAGCCCCCGCCGGGGAGCTGTTTTTT
TRBD1,TRBJ2-7,TRBV19,NA,CASSFGQGGTYEQYF,TGTGCCAGTAGTTTCGGACAGGGTGGGACCTACGAGCAGTACTTC
NA,TRBJ1-4,TRBV4-2,NA,CASSQGRRTTNEKLFF,TGTGCCAGCAGCCAAGGGAGACGGACAACTAATGAAAAACTGTTTTTT
TRBD2,TRBJ2-7,TRBV6-6,few,CASRNGLAGYEQYF,TGTGCCAGCAGAAATGGACTAGCGGGCTACGAGCAGTACTTC
NA,TRBJ2-5,TRBV29-1,once,CSVPTAQETQYF,TGCAGCGTTCCGACAGCCCAAGAGACCCAGTACTTC
NA,TRBJ2-7,TRBV29-1,NA,CSVVRTYEQYF,TGCAGCGTTGTCAGAACCTACGAGCAGTACTTC
TRBD2,TRBJ2-2,TRBV29-1,few,CSVPRSSGAENTGELFF,TGCAGCGTCCCGCGGTCTAGCGGAGCCGAGAACACCGGGGAGCTGTTTTTT
NA,TRBJ1-6,TRBV4-3,NA,CASSQVPSWLEDSPLHF,TGCGCCAGCAGCCAAGTCCCCTCCTGGCTAGAGGATTCACCCCTCCACTTT
TRBD1,TRBJ1-1,TRBV19,NA,CASTQTGQGTEAFF,TGTGCCAGTACCCAGACAGGGCAAGGCACTGAAGCTTTCTTT
NA,TRBJ2-2,TRBV19,few,CASSILGHRGELFF,TGTGCCAGTAGCATCCTGGGACACCGCGGGGAGCTGTTTTTT
NA,TRBJ2-3,TRBV5-1,NA,CASSLETTSTDTQYF,TGCGCCAGCAGCTTGGAGACTACTAGCACAGATACGCAGTATTTT
TRBD1,TRBJ2-5,TRBV6-1,NA,CASSDTGAGETQYF,TGTGCCAGCAGTGACACAGGGGCCGGGGAGACCCAGTACTTC
NA,TRBJ2-2,TRBV20-1,once,CSASEGPLGELFF,TGCAGTGCTAGTGAGGGGCCCCTCGGGGAGCTGTTTTTT
NA,TRBJ2-2,TRBV4-3,NA,CASSQELEGGSGELFF,TGCGCCAGCAGCCAAGAACTGGAGGGCGGGTCCGGGGAGCTGTTTTTT
NA,TRBJ1-2,TRBV20-1,NA,CSAFSDGYTF,TGCAGTGCCTTTTCGGATGGCTACACCTTC
TRBD2,TRBJ2-1,TRBV5-8,NA,CASSFYVAGDFNEQFF,TGTGCCAGCAGCTTTTATGTAGCGGGAGACTTCAATGAGCAGTTCTTC
TRBD1,TRBJ1-4,TRBV20-1,once,CSASSTGGRYEKLFF,TGCAGTGCTAGTAGTACAGGGGGCCGGTATGAAAAACTGTTTTTT
NA,TRBJ2-2,TRBV25-1,many,CASSPPRENTGELFF,TGTGCCAGCAGTCCACCCAGGGAGAACACCGGGGAGCTGTTTTTT
TRBD2,TRBJ2-1,TRBV7-2,NA,CASSLAAGLAGGHEQFF,TGTGCCAGCAGCTTAGCGGCTGGACTAGCGGGAGGGCATGAGCAGTTCTTC
TRBD2,TRBJ2-4,TRBV7-9,NA,CASSLSGGDDIQYF,TGTGCCAGCAGCTTAAGTGGGGGGGATGACATTCAGTACTTC
NA,TRBJ2-5,TRBV10-3,NA,CAINDREEETQYF,TGTGCCATCAACGACAGGGAGGAGGAGACCCAGTACTTC
NA,TRBJ1-3,TRBV7-6,few,CASSPGSSGNTIYF,TGTGCCAGCAGTCCCGGGAGCTCTGGAAACACCATATATTTT
TRBD2,TRBJ2-1,TRBV7-6,once,CASSRKPGLADYNEQFF,TGTGCCAGCAGCCGCAAACCGGGACTAGCGGATTACAATGAGCAGTTCTTC
TRBD1,TRBJ2-6,TRBV10-3,few,CATSGQISGANVLTF,TGTGCCACCTCGGGACAGATCTCTGGGGCCAACGTCCTGACTTTC